The 24 T cell receptor beta chains in this list originate from one sample, sequenced in a study of T cells in Graves' hyperthyroidism and ophthalmopathy. TCR beta CDR3 sequences were amplified from RNA transcripts. A set of HTBI primers served as the primers for a first-round RT-PCR of the TCR CDR3. Via MiXCR, TCRdb re-called the multiplex PCR reads, giving one row per CDR3 protein. The data contain approximately 360,000 distinct CDR3 sequences, 15% to 17% of them singletons. Sequenced sample: blood. These TCRs come from a woman between 18 and 29 years old with Graves' hyperthyroidism that later progressed to Graves' ophthalmopathy.

This clonotype was picked up many times. This rearrangement joins TRBV18 to TRBJ2-3; either TRBD1 or TRBD2 may fit D (5 bases each). CDR1 is KGHSH and CDR2 is LQKENI in the germline V gene. Trimming stripped 0 bases from V and 2 bases from J, with 9 bases between. This CDR3 comprises 15 residues. The CDR3 coding sequence is TGTGCCAGCTCACCACCGATCGGGACCACAGATACGCAGTATTTT. The encoded protein is CASSPPIGTTDTQYF. The full variable domain, with the rest looked up from reference TRBV18 and TRBJ2-3, is NAGVMQNPRHLVRRRGQEARLRCSPMKGHSHVYWYRQLPEEGLKFMVYLQKENIIDESGMPKERFSAEFPKEGPSILRIQQVVRGDSAAYFCASSPPIGTTDTQYFGPGTRLTVL.

This clonotype was detected only once. The J gene is TRBJ2-7, the V gene TRBV20-1, with D tentatively TRBD2 (6 bases). The CDR3 sequence is 13 residues long. Per the germline V gene, CDR1 is DFQATT and CDR2 is SNEGSKA (reference sequence). In DNA form, the CDR3 reads TGCAGGGCCGGACGGAGGAGTGGGGGGGAGCAGTACTTC. The encoded protein is CRAGRRSGGEQYF.

The table lists this clonotype with many counts. The CDR3 region is CASSLRLAGFNEQFF. In nucleotides, the CDR3 is TGTGCCAGCAGCTTACGGCTAGCGGGTTTCAATGAGCAGTTCTTC. The V and J genes are TRBV7-8 and TRBJ2-1; 8 bases line up with TRBD2. The CDR3 length is 15 residues. Germline trimming cut 2 bases from V and 6 bases from J; bases unmatched to any gene: 6. Germline V lookup: CDR1 SGHVS, CDR2 FQNEAQ.

There are a few counts of this clonotype. The V gene is TRBV6-1, the J gene TRBJ2-7; the D gene is possibly TRBD1 (6 bases). The CDR3 has 14 amino acids. Germline loops: CDR1 MNHNS, CDR2 SASEGT. Trimming took off 7 bases at V and 0 bases at J, with 13 bases between the two ends. The CDR3 spells CASIRDTGSYEQYF. For the CDR3, the DNA is TGTGCCAGCATTAGGGACACCGGCTCCTACGAGCAGTACTTC.

Many counts were recorded for this clonotype. The rearrangement links TRBV18 to TRBJ1-1; no firm D call. The CDR3 has 14 residues. The germline gives CDR1 KGHSH, CDR2 LQKENI. Trimming stripped 4 bases from V and 4 bases from J, with 13 bases between. CDR3 protein: CASSLQSSGTEAFF. CDR3 in DNA: TGTGCCAGCTCACTCCAATCTTCGGGCACTGAAGCTTTCTTT.

Concerning this clonotype: With a much larger clone just one base away, this may be a read error. The chain uses TRBV28 and TRBJ2-7; no clear D gene. Trimming took off 11 bases at V and 1 base at J, with 21 bases between the two ends. The CDR3 contains 15 residues. The germline V gene has CDR1 MDHEN and CDR2 SYDVKM. Here the CDR3 reads CAGKDVGDGSYEQYF. CDR3 in DNA: TGTGCCGGCAAAGATGTCGGAGATGGTTCCTACGAGCAGTACTTC. Drawing the rest from reference TRBV28 and TRBJ2-7, the complete variable domain is DVKVTQSSRYLVKRTGEKVFLECVQDMDHENMFWYRQDPGLGLRLIYFSYDVKMKEKGDIPEGYSVSREKKERFSLILESASTNQTSMYLCAGKDVGDGSYEQYFGPGTRLTVT.

The chain has TRBV20-1 and TRBJ1-5; D uncertain. Germline CDR1 DFQATT, CDR2 SNEGSKA (reference sequence). This CDR3 is 15 amino acids long. Deletions cut 1 base from V and 6 bases from J, with 16 bases between. The CDR3, as DNA: TGCAGTGCTAGAGGGCAGGTTGGCGCGGGTCAGCCCCAGCATTTT. Translated, it gives CSARGQVGAGQPQHF.

This clonotype was seen just once. V gene TRBV6-1 combines with J gene TRBJ1-2, with TRBD1 identical over 9 bases. The germline gives CDR1 MNHNS, CDR2 SASEGT. The V gene end was trimmed by 5 bases and the J gene end by 3 bases; junction bases not matched to a gene: 13. The length of the CDR3 is 17 residues. The CDR3 reads CASSPSLRTGADYGYTF. The CDR3, as DNA: TGTGCCAGCAGTCCATCCCTTCGGACAGGGGCAGACTATGGCTACACCTTC.

The gene calls are TRBV29-1 and TRBJ1-1, with a weak D call TRBD1 (5 bases). Trimming removed 4 bases at V and 10 bases at J, with 22 bases between. CDR3 size: 14 residues. Germline CDR1 SQVTM, CDR2 ANQGSEA. The CDR3 region is CSVVGGHGCFRAFF. CDR3 DNA sequence: TGCAGCGTTGTTGGCGGACATGGCTGCTTTCGAGCTTTCTTT.

In this sample, this clonotype turned up a few times. The chain employs TRBV30 and TRBJ2-3; D might be TRBD1 (5 bases). The CDR3 length is 14 residues. Trimming left V 2 bases short and J 0 bases short, with 9 bases between. CDR1 and CDR2 from the germline V gene are GTSNPN and SVGIG (reference sequence). CDR3 nucleotides: TGTGCCTGGAGTAGGGGTTCGAGCACAGATACGCAGTATTTT. It specifies CAWSRGSSTDTQYF.

This clonotype was counted at least ten times. This rearrangement joins TRBV20-1 to TRBJ2-5; TRBD2 agrees at 8 bases. V dropped 0 bases and J dropped 7; count of bases not matched to a gene: 10. Germline lookup yields CDR1 DFQATT and CDR2 SNEGSKA (reference sequence). CDR3 length: 15 residues. The CDR3 DNA sequence: TGCAGTGCTAGAGATAAGGGGACTAGGTCAGGGACCCAGTACTTC. It specifies CSARDKGTRSGTQYF.

Ten or more counts support this clonotype. The chain carries TRBV3-1 and TRBJ2-1; 7 nucleotides line up with TRBD2. V shed 1 base, J shed 6 bases, and the junction held 3 bases outside the gene matches. Germline assignment: CDR1 LGHDT and CDR2 YNNKEL (reference sequence). The CDR3 consists of 14 residues. The CDR3 bases are TGTGCCAGCAGCCAAGGCGGGAGCGGCAATGAGCAGTTCTTC. It specifies CASSQGGSGNEQFF.

Points on this clonotype: This may be a read error: a much more frequent sequence differs by one nucleotide. The chain combines TRBV20-1 with TRBJ2-7; 12 nucleotides align to TRBD2. The CDR3 runs to 13 residues. The germline V gene encodes CDR1 DFQATT and CDR2 SNEGSKA (reference sequence). This CDR3 reads CSARTSGSGEPYF. DNA of the CDR3: TGCAGTGCTAGGACTAGCGGGAGTGGGGAGCCGTACTTC.

This clonotype appeared many times. V is TRBV7-9 and J is TRBJ2-5; D unclear. Germline values: CDR1 SEHNR, CDR2 FQNEAQ (reference sequence). The ends were cut back, 8 bases at V and 4 bases at J, with 2 bases in the middle. The CDR3 runs to 9 residues. Here the CDR3 reads CASGETQYF. For the CDR3, the DNA is TGTGCCAGCGGAGAGACCCAGTACTTC. The full variable domain, in which reference TRBV7-9 and TRBJ2-5 provide the parts outside the CDR3, is DTGVSQNPRHKITKRGQNVTFRCDPISEHNRLYWYRQTLGQGPEFLTYFQNEAQLEKSRLLSDRFSAERPKGSFSTLEIQRTEQGDSAMYLCASGETQYFGPGTRLLVL.

The J gene is TRBJ2-1, the V gene TRBV28, with D unclear. The CDR3 spans 15 residues. Trimming removed 11 bases from V and 3 bases from J, with 20 bases in between. The germline CDR1 and CDR2 sequences are MDHEN and SYDVKM. CDR3 DNA sequence: TGTGCCTTGGGTGTGGGCGGACCGTTCTACAATGAGCAGTTCTTC. The encoded protein is CALGVGGPFYNEQFF.

This clonotype was found many times. The J gene is TRBJ2-5, the V gene TRBV7-9, with 13 bases lining up with TRBD2. Trimming cost V 5 bases and J 2 bases; bases outside gene matches: 5. From germline, CDR1 is SEHNR and CDR2 FQNEAQ (reference sequence). CDR3 length: 16 residues. The CDR3 sequence: CASSVRLAGGQETQYF. CDR3 sequence (DNA): TGTGCCAGCAGCGTCCGACTAGCGGGGGGACAAGAGACCCAGTACTTC.

This rearrangement joins TRBV7-8 to TRBJ2-3; 10 bases line up with TRBD1. The ends lost 4 bases at V and 1 base at J; junction bases unmatched: 5. The CDR3 spans 16 residues. The V gene's germline CDR1 is SGHVS and CDR2 FQNEAQ. The CDR3 DNA reads TGTGCCAGCAGCTCCAGGGGGACAGGGGGCACAGATACGCAGTATTTT. It yields the protein CASSSRGTGGTDTQYF.

This clonotype was seen more than once but under ten times. V and J are TRBV19 and TRBJ1-1, with D unclear. Germline CDR1 and CDR2: LNHDA and SQIVND (reference sequence). The length of the CDR3 is 14 residues. V was cut by 5 bases and J by 0 bases, with 10 bases left in between. DNA for the CDR3: TGTGCCAGTAGTGCCAGCCACTTGAACACTGAAGCTTTCTTT. Its translation is CASSASHLNTEAFF.

V is TRBV20-1 and J is TRBJ2-1; TRBD2 matches 16 bases. The germline V gene has CDR1 DFQATT and CDR2 SNEGSKA (reference sequence). With V trimmed by 3 bases and J by 9 bases, 2 bases remained unmatched. There are 14 residues in the CDR3. The CDR3 DNA follows: TGCAGTGCTAGCGGGACTAGCGGGAGGGGTGAGCAGTTCTTC. Translation gives CSASGTSGRGEQFF.

The chain carries TRBV24-1 and TRBJ2-1; TRBD2 agrees at 10 bases. CDR1 is KGHDR, CDR2 SFDVKD, per germline. J was trimmed by 7 bases and V by 1 base; bases with no gene match: 3. CDR3 length equals 15 residues. The CDR3 loop is CATSDFEREGNEQFF. The CDR3 DNA follows: TGTGCCACCAGTGATTTCGAGCGGGAGGGTAATGAGCAGTTCTTC.

This clonotype was seen at least ten times. The CDR3 here is CASSFRYRDPSAKNIQYF. The CDR3 bases are TGTGCCAGCAGTTTCAGATACAGGGACCCGTCGGCCAAAAACATTCAGTACTTC. The chain uses TRBV12-3 or TRBV12-4 and TRBJ2-4; possibly TRBD1 for D (6 bases). The CDR3 is 18 amino acids. Trimming pared 3 bases from V and 1 base from J, leaving 19 bases between.

There are many counts of this clonotype. The gene calls are TRBV20-1 and TRBJ2-4; 7 positions match TRBD2. The V and J ends lost 1 base and 8 bases, in that order; junction bases with no gene match: 8. Germline-derived CDR1 and CDR2 are DFQATT and SNEGSKA (reference sequence). The CDR3 covers 14 residues. CDR3 DNA: TGCAGTGCTAGAGTTCCGGGAGGCCTTGACATTCAGTACTTC. This sequence encodes CSARVPGGLDIQYF.

This clonotype was seen many times. The V and J genes are TRBV12-3 or TRBV12-4 and TRBJ2-2; 11 bases agree with TRBD2. The J segment lost 1 base and the V segment lost 5 bases, leaving 3 bases of the junction unmatched. This CDR3 region has 16 residues. CDR3 region: CASSGTSGGNTGELFF. CDR3 DNA sequence: TGTGCCAGCAGTGGAACTAGCGGGGGGAACACCGGGGAGCTGTTTTTT.

On this clonotype itself: A read error may account for a junction end that differs from germline. This sequence joins TRBV11-3 and TRBJ2-7; TRBD2 aligns across 11 bases. CDR1 and CDR2 from the germline V gene are SGHNT and YENEEA. This CDR3 spans 15 amino acids. The CDR3 nucleotides read TGCGCCAGCAGCCCCGCTAGCGGGGGGACCTACGAGCAGTACTTC. Protein sequence: CASSPASGGTYEQYF.